Below, one T cell receptor (beta chain) is given with its context. Its antigen has not been determined. Base-call qualities are not available, and no considerably larger clone is one nucleotide away. The sample belongs to a study of STAT5B mutations in CD4+ large granular lymphocyte leukemia (dated by TCRdb to 2022 to 2024). Study-level background: Among the healthy controls, the CDR3 'QG' motif was associated with a particular HLA allele. The study compared the TCRbeta repertoires of patients with CD4+ T-cell large granular lymphocyte leukemia against those of healthy blood donors. Flow cytometry performed on FACSCanto II or FACSVerse showed that the purified fractions had more than 95% purity among lymphocytes.

Healthy controls were some 40 blood donors whose buffy coats came from the Finnish Red Cross blood service. All TCR-sequenced material derived from peripheral blood: patient blood samples and healthy donor buffy coats. Peripheral blood mononuclear cells were isolated by Ficoll-Hypaque gradient centrifugation. CD4+ cells were purified magnetically from the buffy coats of healthy controls. The Gentra Puregene Cell and Tissue kit was used for genomic DNA extraction, and quantification was performed on a Qubit 2.0 fluorometer. The full study reports these points: Main leukemic clonotypes were private to each patient, although approximately 25% of the main leukemic clonotypes were found at low frequency in the non-leukemic repertoires of other patients. The data were not HLA-matched, and the higher clonality in CD4+ T-LGLL than in CD8+ T-LGLL could be due to the relatively small sample size. TRBV06-family usage was enriched among the top patient clones (8/27) compared with healthy controls (2/35). Compared with healthy CD4+ repertoires, CD4-sorted patient repertoires appeared more clonal, and this difference remained even after the putative leukemic clones were removed.

The immunoSEQ assay at survey resolution was used to sequence TCRbeta rearrangements from genomic DNA. The paper's data handling went like this. A lowest detectable productive clonotype frequency of 2.59 x 10-5 was observed in the TCR sequencing data. Only productive TCRbeta rearrangements, meaning sequences that were complete and in-frame, were kept for the analyses. Simpson clonality, calculated in the immunoSEQ Analyzer version 3.0, was used as the measure of sample clonality. Clones were grouped by frequency into very rare, small, medium, large (1-20%) or hyperexpanded (>20%) categories. OLGA 1.2.3 estimated generation probabilities, VDJtools produced V-gene circos plots, VDJdb was queried for specificities, and GLIPH identified CDR3 motifs. TCRdb mirrors the immuneACCESS table, restricted to in-frame sequences. Some clones are absent from its copies; in checked studies, under half trace to an unresolved V gene, and the reason for the others is unknown. V and J calls and clone size come straight from that table; D and trimming were deduced from the DNA. This sample lists 30,000 to 35,000 clones; around 88% were detected once. The ten biggest clones cover approximately 0.97% of the sample.

The CDR3 goes from the cysteine to the phenylalanine over 15 residues. Of all the DNA, just the CDR3 is kept, 45 bases in frame from base 1. The germline V gene encodes CDR1 SGHTA and CDR2 FQGNSA. Trimming at the junction amounts to 5 bases on V and 7 bases on J, and the germline ends lie 20 bases apart. This TCR was sampled from a human donor in good health. Recombination connected TRBV7-2 to TRBJ1-2, with the D gene call left open. The specimen was CD4+ T cells from blood buffy coats. CDR3 reads: CASSRLGVVLGGYTF. The DNA sequence is TGTGCCAGCAGCCGCCTCGGCGTAGTTTTAGGTGGCTACACCTTC.